This T cell receptor beta chain was retrieved from a study of regulatory T cells in long-lasting Graves disease. With iRepertoire HTBI primers and Arm-PCR of CDR3 regions, TCR beta libraries were built. One entry per CDR3 protein, called by TCRdb with MiXCR from the multiplex PCR reads. The table lists about 440,000 distinct CDR3 sequences, about 15% of them singletons. As to time point: newly diagnosed GD, antithyroid drugs for less than 3 months. Scientists built the TCR library using RNA that was extracted from PBMCs. Turning to this clonotype: Its antigen remains unknown. The junction and the germline gene differ at one end; a read error may be behind it.

Findings and limits, study-wide: The study found TRBV28, TRBJ1-2 and TRBJ2-5 favored in persistent disease.

The length of the CDR3 is 12 residues. The V gene's germline CDR1 is SNHLY and CDR2 FYNNEI. The sample was also reused in another study, on T cells in Graves' hyperthyroidism and ophthalmopathy. That work adds: The diagnostic basis comprised clinical symptoms, serum thyroxine and TRAb, thyroid ultrasound and orbital computed tomography.

The sequencing used peripheral blood mononuclear cells (PBMCs), collected at new diagnosis, from a patient treated with antithyroid drugs. The TCR originated in a woman aged 30 to 39 with Graves disease. The V call is TRBV2, the J call TRBJ1-1, with no clear D. CDR3 coding DNA: TGTGCCAGCAGCCCAAAGGGAACTGAAGCTCTCTTT. Amino acid sequence: CASSPKGTEALF. Full variable domain (outside the CDR3, taken from reference TRBV2 and TRBJ1-1): EPEVTQTPSHQVTQMGQEVILRCVPISNHLYFYWYRQILGQKVEFLVSFYNNEISEKSEIFDDQFSVERPDGSNFTLKIRSTKLEDSAMYFCASSPKGTEALFGQGTRLTVV.